This paragraph reports one T cell receptor beta chain. The sample is drawn from a study of blood T cell repertoires in COVID-19. Here immunoSEQ multiplex PCR was the method, and the copy in TCRdb shows in-frame clones only, minus some. The table lists about 350,000 clones, roughly 90% of them singletons. Source material: peripheral blood. The sequence derives from a woman in her sixties or seventies with COVID-19, enrolled during active disease.

DNA of the CDR3: TGTGCCAGCAGTCCGGGACAGAAAGAGACCCAGTACTTC. This gives the protein CASSPGQKETQYF. This chain joins TRBV28 and TRBJ2-5; 7 nucleotides line up with TRBD1. Germline CDR1 and CDR2: MDHEN and SYDVKM. The CDR3 runs 13 residues. V was pared by 5 bases and J by 3 bases, with 3 bases of the junction left unmatched.